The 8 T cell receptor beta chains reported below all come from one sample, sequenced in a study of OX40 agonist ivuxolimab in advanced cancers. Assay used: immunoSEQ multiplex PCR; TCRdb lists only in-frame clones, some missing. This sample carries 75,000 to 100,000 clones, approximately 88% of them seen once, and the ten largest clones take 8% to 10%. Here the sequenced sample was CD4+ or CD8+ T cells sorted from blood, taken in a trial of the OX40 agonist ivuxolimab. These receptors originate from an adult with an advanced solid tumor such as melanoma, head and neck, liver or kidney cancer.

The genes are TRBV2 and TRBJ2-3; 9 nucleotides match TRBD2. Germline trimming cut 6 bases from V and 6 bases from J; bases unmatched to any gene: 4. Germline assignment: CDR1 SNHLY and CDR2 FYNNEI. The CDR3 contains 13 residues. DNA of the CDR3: TGTGCCAGCAGGCGGGAGGGCCTGGATACGCAGTATTTT. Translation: CASRREGLDTQYF. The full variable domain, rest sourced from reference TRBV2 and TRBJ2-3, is EPEVTQTPSHQVTQMGQEVILRCVPISNHLYFYWYRQILGQKVEFLVSFYNNEISEKSEIFDDQFSVERPDGSNFTLKIRSTKLEDSAMYFCASRREGLDTQYFGPGTRLTVL.

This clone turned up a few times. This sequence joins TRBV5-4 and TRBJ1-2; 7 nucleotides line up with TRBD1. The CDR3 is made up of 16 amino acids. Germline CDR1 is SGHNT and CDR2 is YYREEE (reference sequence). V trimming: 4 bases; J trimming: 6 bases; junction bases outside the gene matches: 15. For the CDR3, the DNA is TGTGCCAGCAGCAGCCACAAAGTGGGGACAGTTAATGGCTACACCTTC. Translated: CASSSHKVGTVNGYTF.

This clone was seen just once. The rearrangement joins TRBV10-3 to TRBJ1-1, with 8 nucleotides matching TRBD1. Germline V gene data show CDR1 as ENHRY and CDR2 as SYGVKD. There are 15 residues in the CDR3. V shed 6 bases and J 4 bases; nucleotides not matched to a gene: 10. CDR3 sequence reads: CAISRTTGQGTEAFF. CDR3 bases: TGTGCCATCAGCCGGACTACCGGACAGGGCACTGAAGCTTTCTTT.

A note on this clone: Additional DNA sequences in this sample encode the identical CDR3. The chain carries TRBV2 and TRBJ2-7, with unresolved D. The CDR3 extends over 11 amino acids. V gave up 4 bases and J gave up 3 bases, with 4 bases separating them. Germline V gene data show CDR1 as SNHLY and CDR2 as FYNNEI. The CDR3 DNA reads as TGTGCCAGCAGTGCCAGCTACGAGCAGTACTTC. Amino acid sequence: CASSASYEQYF.

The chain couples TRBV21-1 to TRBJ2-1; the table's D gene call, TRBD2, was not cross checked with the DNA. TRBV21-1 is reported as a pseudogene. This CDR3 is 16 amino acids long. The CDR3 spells CASSLLAGAEYNEQFF. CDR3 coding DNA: TGTGCCAGCAGCCTTTTAGCGGGAGCGGAATACAATGAGCAGTTCTTC.

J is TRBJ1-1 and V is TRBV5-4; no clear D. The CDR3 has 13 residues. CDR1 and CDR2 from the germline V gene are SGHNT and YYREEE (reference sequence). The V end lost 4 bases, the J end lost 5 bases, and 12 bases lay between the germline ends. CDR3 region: CASSSNLRTEAFF. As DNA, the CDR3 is TGTGCCAGCAGCAGTAACCTTAGGACTGAAGCTTTCTTT.

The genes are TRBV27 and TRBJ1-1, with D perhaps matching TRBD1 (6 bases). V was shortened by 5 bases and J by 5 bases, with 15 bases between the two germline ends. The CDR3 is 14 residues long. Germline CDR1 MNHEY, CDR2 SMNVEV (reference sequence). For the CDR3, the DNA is TGTGCCAGCAGTCCCAATAGCCAGGGGACTGAAGCTTTCTTT. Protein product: CASSPNSQGTEAFF.

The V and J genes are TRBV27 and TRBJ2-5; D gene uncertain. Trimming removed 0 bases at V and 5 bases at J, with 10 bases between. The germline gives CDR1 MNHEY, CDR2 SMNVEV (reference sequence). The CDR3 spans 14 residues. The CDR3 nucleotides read TGTGCCAGCAGTTTATCCGTCCATGGGGAGACCCAGTACTTC. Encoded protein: CASSLSVHGETQYF.